This TCR beta chain was recorded in a study of breast tumors, draining lymph nodes, adjacent tissues. The lymph nodes were axillary draining lymph nodes from breast cancer patients. Note on this clonotype: Its cognate antigen is unknown.

MiXCR, applied by TCRdb to the multiplex PCR reads, yields one record per CDR3 protein. This table holds 150,000 to 200,000 distinct CDR3 sequences, roughly 30% found once. Findings of the study overall: Tumor T cell lymph node origin was a supported hypothesis, not proven.

The material sequenced was axillary lymph node tissue. The sequence was collected from a female donor with breast cancer. Some clones in this sample may be carry-over from other donors' samples.

The DNA of the CDR3 is TGTGCCAGCAGCTTCTCCATCACTAGCGGGGCGGGAGAGACCCAGTACTTC. It translates to CASSFSITSGAGETQYF. The rearrangement uses TRBV11-2 and TRBJ2-5, with 10 bases that match TRBD2. Trimming took 3 bases from V and 4 from J; bases not matched to a gene: 11. CDR3 size: 17 residues. Germline assignment: CDR1 SGHAT and CDR2 FQNNGV.